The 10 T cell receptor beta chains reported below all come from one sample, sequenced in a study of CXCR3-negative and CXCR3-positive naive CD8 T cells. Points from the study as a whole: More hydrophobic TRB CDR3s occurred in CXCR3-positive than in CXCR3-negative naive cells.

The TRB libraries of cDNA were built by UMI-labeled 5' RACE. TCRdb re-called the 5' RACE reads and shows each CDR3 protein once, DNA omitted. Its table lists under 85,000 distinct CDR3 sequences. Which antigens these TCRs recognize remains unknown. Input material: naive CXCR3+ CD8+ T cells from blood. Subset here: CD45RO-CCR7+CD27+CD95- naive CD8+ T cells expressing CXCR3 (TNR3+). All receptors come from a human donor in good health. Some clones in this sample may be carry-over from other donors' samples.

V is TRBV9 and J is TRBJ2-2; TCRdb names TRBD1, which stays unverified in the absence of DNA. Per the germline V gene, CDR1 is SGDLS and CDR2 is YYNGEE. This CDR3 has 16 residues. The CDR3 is CASSAAGTGGTGELFF.

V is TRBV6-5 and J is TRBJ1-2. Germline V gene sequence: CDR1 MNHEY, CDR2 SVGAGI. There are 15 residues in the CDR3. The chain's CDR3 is CASSYGNGANYGYTF.

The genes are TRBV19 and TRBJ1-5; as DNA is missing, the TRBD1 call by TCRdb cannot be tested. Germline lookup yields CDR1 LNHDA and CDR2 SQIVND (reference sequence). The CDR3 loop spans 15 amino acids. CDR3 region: CASSMFGTGDQPQHF.

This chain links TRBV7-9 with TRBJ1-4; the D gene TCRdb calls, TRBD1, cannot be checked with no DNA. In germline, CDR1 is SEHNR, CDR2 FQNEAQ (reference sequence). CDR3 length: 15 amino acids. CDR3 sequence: CASSAKEGADEKLFF.

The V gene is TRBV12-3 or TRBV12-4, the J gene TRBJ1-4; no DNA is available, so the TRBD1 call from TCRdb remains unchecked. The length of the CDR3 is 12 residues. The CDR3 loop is CASGTGNEKLFF.

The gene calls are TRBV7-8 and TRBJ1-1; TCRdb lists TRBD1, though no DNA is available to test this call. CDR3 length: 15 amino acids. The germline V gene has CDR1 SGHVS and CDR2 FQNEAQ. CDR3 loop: CARTTCRGDNTEAFF.

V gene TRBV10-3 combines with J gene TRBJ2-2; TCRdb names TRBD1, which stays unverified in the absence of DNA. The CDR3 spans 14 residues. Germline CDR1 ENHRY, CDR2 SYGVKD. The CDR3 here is CAITPGQNTGELFF.

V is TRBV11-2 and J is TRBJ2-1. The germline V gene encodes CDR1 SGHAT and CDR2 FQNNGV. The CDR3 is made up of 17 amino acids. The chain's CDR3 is CASSYSSHRVSYNEQFF. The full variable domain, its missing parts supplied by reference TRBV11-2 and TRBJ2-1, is EAGVAQSPRYKIIEKRQSVAFWCNPISGHATLYWYQQILGQGPKLLIQFQNNGVVDDSQLPKDRFSAERLKGVDSTLKIQPAKLEDSAVYLCASSYSSHRVSYNEQFFGPGTRLTVL.

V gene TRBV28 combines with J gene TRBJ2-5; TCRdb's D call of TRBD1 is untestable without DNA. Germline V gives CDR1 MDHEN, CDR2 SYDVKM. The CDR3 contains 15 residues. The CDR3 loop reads CASSHPRAGQETQYF.

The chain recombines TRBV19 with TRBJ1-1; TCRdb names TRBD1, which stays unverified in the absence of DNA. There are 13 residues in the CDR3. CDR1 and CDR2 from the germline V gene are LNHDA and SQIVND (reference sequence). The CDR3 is CAASPWGIAEAFF.